This TCR beta chain was captured in a study of monozygotic twins with inflammatory bowel disease. TCRdb reprocessed the 5' RACE reads and stores each CDR3 protein as one record, lacking DNA. The listing contains around 380,000 distinct CDR3 sequences. The sequence came from a human donor with ulcerative colitis or Crohn's disease, or a healthy co-twin of an affected twin (not recorded which). Sequenced: blood.

CDR3: CASSLAGLQSNTYEQYF. This chain uses TRBV5-1 with TRBJ2-7. The CDR3 extends over 17 amino acids. Germline values: CDR1 SGHRS, CDR2 YFSETQ.